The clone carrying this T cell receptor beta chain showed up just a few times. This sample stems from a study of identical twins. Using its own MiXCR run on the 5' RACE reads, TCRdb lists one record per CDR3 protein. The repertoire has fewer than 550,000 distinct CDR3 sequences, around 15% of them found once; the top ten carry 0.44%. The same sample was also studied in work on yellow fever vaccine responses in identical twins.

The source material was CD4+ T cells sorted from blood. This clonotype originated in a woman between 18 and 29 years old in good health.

CDR3: CASSPDLPVQPQHF. In DNA, the CDR3 is TGTGCCAGCAGCCCAGACCTTCCCGTACAGCCCCAGCATTTT. J is TRBJ1-5 and V is TRBV7-2, with D uncertain. V lost 5 bases to trimming and J lost 7 bases, with 15 bases between them. Germline CDR1 and CDR2: SGHTA and FQGNSA. There are 14 residues in the CDR3. The whole variable domain, remainder taken from reference TRBV7-2 and TRBJ1-5, is GAGVSQSPSNKVTEKGKDVELRCDPISGHTALYWYRQSLGQGLEFLIYFQGNSAPDKSGLPSDRFSAERTGGSVSTLTIQRTQQEDSAVYLCASSPDLPVQPQHFGDGTRLSIL.